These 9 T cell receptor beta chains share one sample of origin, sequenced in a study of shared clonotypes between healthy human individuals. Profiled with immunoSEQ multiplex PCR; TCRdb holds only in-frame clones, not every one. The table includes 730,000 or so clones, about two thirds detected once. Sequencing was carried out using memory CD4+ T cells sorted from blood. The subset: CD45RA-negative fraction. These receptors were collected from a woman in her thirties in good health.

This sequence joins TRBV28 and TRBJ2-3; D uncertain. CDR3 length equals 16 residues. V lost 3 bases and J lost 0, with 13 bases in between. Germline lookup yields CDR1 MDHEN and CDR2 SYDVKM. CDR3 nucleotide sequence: TGTGCCAGCAGTTTCGGACGGTACATTAGCACAGATACGCAGTATTTT. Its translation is CASSFGRYISTDTQYF.

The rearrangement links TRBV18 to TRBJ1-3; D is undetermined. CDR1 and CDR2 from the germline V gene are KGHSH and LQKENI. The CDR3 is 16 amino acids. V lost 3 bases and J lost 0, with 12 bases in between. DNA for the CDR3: TGTGCCAGCTCACCCTCCCCGGCAGCCTCTGGAAACACCATATATTTT. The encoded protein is CASSPSPAASGNTIYF.

The CDR3 spells CAWSVQSRQPQHF. The CDR3 nucleotides read TGTGCCTGGAGTGTACAAAGCCGTCAGCCCCAGCATTTT. This chain links TRBV30 with TRBJ1-5; D is unclear. Trimming shortened V by 0 bases and J by 6 bases, and 9 bases separated the two germline ends. Germline V gives CDR1 GTSNPN, CDR2 SVGIG (reference sequence). The CDR3 runs 13 residues.

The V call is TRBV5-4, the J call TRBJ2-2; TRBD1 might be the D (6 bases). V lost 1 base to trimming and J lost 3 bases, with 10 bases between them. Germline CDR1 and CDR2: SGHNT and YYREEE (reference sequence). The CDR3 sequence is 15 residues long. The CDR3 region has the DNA TGTGCCAGCAGCTTGCTTGGACAGCACACCGGGGAGCTGTTTTTT. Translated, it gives CASSLLGQHTGELFF.

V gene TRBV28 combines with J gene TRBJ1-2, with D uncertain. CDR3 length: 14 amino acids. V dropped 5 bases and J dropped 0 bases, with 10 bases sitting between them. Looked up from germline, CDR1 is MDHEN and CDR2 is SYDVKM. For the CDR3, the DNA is TGTGCCAGCAGTAAAAGCGGGGCTAACTATGGCTACACCTTC. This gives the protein CASSKSGANYGYTF.

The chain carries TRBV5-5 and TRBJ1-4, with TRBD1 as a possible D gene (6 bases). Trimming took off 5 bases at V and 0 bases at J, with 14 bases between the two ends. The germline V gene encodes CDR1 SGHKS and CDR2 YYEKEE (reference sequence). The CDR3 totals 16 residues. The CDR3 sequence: CASSRDTMPTNEKLFF. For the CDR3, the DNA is TGTGCCAGCAGTCGGGACACTATGCCAACTAATGAAAAACTGTTTTTT.

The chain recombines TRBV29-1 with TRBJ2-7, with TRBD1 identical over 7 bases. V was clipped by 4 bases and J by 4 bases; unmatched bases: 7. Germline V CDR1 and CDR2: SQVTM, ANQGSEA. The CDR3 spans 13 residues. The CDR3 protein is CSVAEGAYYEQYF. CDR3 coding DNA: TGCAGCGTTGCAGAGGGGGCGTATTACGAGCAGTACTTC.

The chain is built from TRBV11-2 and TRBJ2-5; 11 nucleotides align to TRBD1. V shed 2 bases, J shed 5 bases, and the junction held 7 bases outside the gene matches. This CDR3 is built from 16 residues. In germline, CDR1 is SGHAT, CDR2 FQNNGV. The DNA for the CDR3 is TGTGCCAGCAGCTTACACCCGGGACAGGGGGTTGAGACCCAGTACTTC. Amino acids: CASSLHPGQGVETQYF.

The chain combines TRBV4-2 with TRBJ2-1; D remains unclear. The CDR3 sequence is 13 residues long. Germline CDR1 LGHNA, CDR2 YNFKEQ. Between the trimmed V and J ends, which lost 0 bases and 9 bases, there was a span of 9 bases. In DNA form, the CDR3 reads TGTGCCAGCAGCCAAGATTATAAGAGTGAGCAGTTCTTC. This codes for CASSQDYKSEQFF.